Presented here are 9 T cell receptor beta chains from one specimen sequenced in a study of Ad26.COV2.S vaccination and SARS-CoV-2 variants. Treatment defined: around 19 received Ad26.COV2.S at low or high dose, single or two shots; 5 received placebo; per-sample allocation not given. All samples were drawn on day 63, counting from the first vaccine or placebo injection. Assay: immunoSEQ multiplex PCR; the TCRdb copy retains only in-frame clones and omits some. Among about 350,000 clones listed, about 87% were seen once. The starting material was peripheral blood, obtained in a trial of Ad26.COV2.S vaccine versus placebo. The receptors originated from a person between 18 and 65 years old who received the Ad26.COV2.S COVID-19 vaccine or a placebo.

In this sample, this clone turned up a few times. The chain joins TRBV7-2 to TRBJ1-5; D possibly corresponds to TRBD1 (6 bases). Trimming took 3 bases from V and 6 from J, leaving 21 bases between them. The length of the CDR3 is 17 residues. From germline, CDR1 is SGHTA and CDR2 FQGNSA. For the CDR3, the DNA is TGTGCCAGCAGCTTTACAGGGCCCCCATCCAATGGTCAGCCCCAGCATTTT. Translating it yields CASSFTGPPSNGQPQHF.

This clone was counted once. Here the CDR3 DNA reads TGTGCCAGCAGCTCGCGGACAGGCGTCAGGGATACGCAGTATTTT. Translation: CASSSRTGVRDTQYF. This sequence joins TRBV7-3 and TRBJ2-3; 7 bases line up with TRBD1. This CDR3 is built from 15 residues. Germline loops: CDR1 SGHTA, CDR2 FQGTGA. V lost 4 bases to trimming and J lost 6 bases; unmatched junction nucleotides: 10. The complete variable domain, with remaining parts taken from reference TRBV7-3 and TRBJ2-3, reads GAGVSQTPSNKVTEKGKYVELRCDPISGHTALYWYRQSLGQGPEFLIYFQGTGAADDSGLPNDRFFAVRPEGSVSTLKIQRTERGDSAVYLCASSSRTGVRDTQYFGPGTRLTVL.

CDR3 sequence (DNA): TGCGCCAGCGGGGGGCAGGGCGGGCTCTACGAGCAGTACTTC. The encoded protein is CASGGQGGLYEQYF. The chain carries TRBV4-1 and TRBJ2-7, with D tentatively TRBD1 or TRBD2 (6 bases each). This CDR3 region has 14 residues. Trimming pared 8 bases from V and 3 bases from J, leaving 17 bases between. Germline-derived CDR1 and CDR2 are MGHRA and YSYEKL.

The chain has TRBV13 and TRBJ2-1; TRBD2 matches at 14 bases. Germline V gene lookup returns CDR1 PRHDT and CDR2 FYEKMQ (reference sequence). Trimming took 5 bases from V and 5 from J; bases not matched to a gene: 2. The CDR3 has 15 residues. The CDR3 bases are TGTGCCAGCAGCCGGGGACTAGCGGGAGACAATGAGCAGTTCTTC. It is translated as CASSRGLAGDNEQFF.

This clone was seen only a few times. The chain joins TRBV19 to TRBJ1-4, with no clear D. CDR3 length equals 14 residues. Germline V lookup: CDR1 LNHDA, CDR2 SQIVND (reference sequence). V was pared by 5 bases and J by 6 bases, with 13 bases between. In nucleotides, the CDR3 is TGTGCCAGTAGTCGGTGGGTAGCGGATGAAAAACTGTTTTTT. This codes for CASSRWVADEKLFF.

This rearrangement joins TRBV6-5 to TRBJ1-1, with D possibly TRBD1 on 6 matching bases. The CDR3 contains 13 residues. V lost 6 bases to trimming and J lost 6 bases, with 14 bases between them. From germline, CDR1 is MNHEY and CDR2 SVGAGI. The CDR3 DNA reads as TGTGCCAGCAGGGCTTACAGGGCCCCTGAAGCTTTCTTT. Its translation: CASRAYRAPEAFF.

The V and J genes are TRBV3-1 (or the pseudogene TRBV3-2) and TRBJ1-2; D unclear. The V gene's germline CDR1 is LGHDT and CDR2 YNNKEL (reference sequence). CDR3 length: 13 residues. Trimming took 4 bases from V and 4 from J, leaving 10 bases between them. Written as DNA, the CDR3 is TGTGCCAGCAGCCCCTCCTCCCCCTATGGCTACACCTTC. It is translated as CASSPSSPYGYTF.

The rearrangement uses TRBV28 and TRBJ1-6; D is unclear. Germline V gene sequence: CDR1 MDHEN, CDR2 SYDVKM. This CDR3 comprises 15 residues. Trimming cost V 6 bases and J 11 bases, with 20 bases left between them. CDR3 in DNA: TGTGCCAGCAGGGGTGGATGGAAGACCGATGCACCCCTCCACTTT. Its protein product is CASRGGWKTDAPLHF.

The chain is built from TRBV11-2 and TRBJ1-3; D is unclear. The ends were cut back, 0 bases at V and 0 bases at J, with 12 bases in the middle. Per the germline V gene, CDR1 is SGHAT and CDR2 is FQNNGV. The CDR3 extends over 17 amino acids. This CDR3 reads CASSLDLGRSSGNTIYF. CDR3 nucleotides: TGTGCCAGCAGCTTAGATCTTGGCAGAAGCTCTGGAAACACCATATATTTT.